This TCR beta chain was sequenced during a study of cytomegalovirus exposure and HLA in healthy donors. CDR3 length: 15 amino acids. Germline V gene sequence: CDR1 LNHDA, CDR2 SQIVND (reference sequence). J was trimmed by 1 base and V by 5 bases; bases with no gene match: 5. Primers for the PCR totalled 60 Vbeta and 13 Jbeta. Here immunoSEQ multiplex PCR was the method, and the copy in TCRdb shows in-frame clones only, minus some. Among some 150,000 clones, roughly four fifths were seen once, and the ten largest hold around 11%. Material: PBMCs. The TCR originated in a man aged 50-60 years in good health and CMV-seropositive. V and J are TRBV19 and TRBJ1-2, with TRBD1 matching 9 bases. CDR3 protein: CASSLMTGGNYGYTF. The DNA for the CDR3 is TGTGCCAGTAGTCTAATGACAGGGGGTAACTATGGCTACACCTTC.